A single sample is the source of the 29 T cell receptor beta chains below, sequenced in a study of CD8 T cells in ankylosing spondylitis. MiXCR was run by TCRdb on the 5' RACE reads, yielding one entry per CDR3 protein. The data show around 230,000 distinct CDR3 sequences, around 8% seen once. Sequenced input: blood, either unsorted or a sorted T cell fraction (not recorded which). These receptors were taken from a female donor with ankylosing spondylitis or in good health (not recorded which).

There are a few counts of this clonotype. The V and J genes are TRBV7-3 and TRBJ2-1; D is unresolved. Germline V gene data show CDR1 as SGHTA and CDR2 as FQGTGA. The CDR3 spans 18 residues. V dropped 5 bases and J dropped 1 base, with 21 bases sitting between them. The chain's CDR3 is CASSPNVASFGSYNEQFF. The CDR3 nucleotides read TGTGCCAGCAGCCCTAACGTGGCCTCCTTCGGATCCTACAATGAGCAGTTCTTC. Full variable domain (remainder filled in from reference TRBV7-3 and TRBJ2-1): GAGVSQTPSNKVTEKGKYVELRCDPISGHTALYWYRQSLGQGPEFLIYFQGTGAADDSGLPNDRFFAVRPEGSVSTLKIQRTERGDSAVYLCASSPNVASFGSYNEQFFGPGTRLTVL.

In this sample, this clonotype turned up many times. CDR3: CAISESTDFAGELFF. CDR3 bases: TGTGCCATCAGTGAGTCGACGGACTTCGCTGGGGAGCTGTTTTTT. The chain employs TRBV10-3 and TRBJ2-2; D possibly corresponds to TRBD2 (5 bases). V lost 0 bases and J lost 8, with 13 bases in between. Germline V lookup: CDR1 ENHRY, CDR2 SYGVKD. This CDR3 has 15 amino acids.

This clonotype was counted many times. J is TRBJ2-1 and V is TRBV7-6, with TRBD2 matching over 8 bases. Germline values: CDR1 SGHVS, CDR2 FNYEAQ. This CDR3 is 15 amino acids long. Unmatched junction bases numbered 4, after V lost 5 bases and J lost 1 base. CDR3: CASSSSGASYNEQFF. Here the CDR3 DNA reads TGTGCCAGCAGCAGTAGCGGGGCTTCCTACAATGAGCAGTTCTTC.

The gene calls are TRBV7-8 and TRBJ2-1, with 11 positions matching TRBD2. In germline, CDR1 is SGHVS, CDR2 FQNEAQ. This CDR3 has 18 amino acids. Unmatched junction bases numbered 9, after V lost 5 bases and J lost 0 bases. In DNA form, the CDR3 reads TGTGCCAGCAGCCTCTGGGAACTAGCGGGGGTCTCCTACAATGAGCAGTTCTTC. Protein sequence: CASSLWELAGVSYNEQFF.

This clonotype was recorded at least ten times. The J gene is TRBJ2-3, the V gene TRBV4-3; 11 nucleotides align to TRBD1. The CDR3 spans 18 residues. V was pared by 0 bases and J by 5 bases, with 10 bases of the junction left unmatched. CDR1 LGHNA and CDR2 YSLEER come from the germline V gene. The CDR3 DNA sequence: TGCGCCAGCAGCCAAGAAATAGGGGACAGGGGGAACGGAGATACGCAGTATTTT. Residues: CASSQEIGDRGNGDTQYF.

The table lists this clonotype with many counts. This chain links TRBV12-3 or TRBV12-4 with TRBJ2-1; 11 bases are shared with TRBD2. V lost 4 bases and J lost 5; bases outside the gene matches: 7. CDR3 length: 16 amino acids. CDR3 protein: CASSSGGLAGNNEQFF. As DNA, the CDR3 is TGTGCCAGCAGTTCGGGAGGACTAGCGGGTAACAATGAGCAGTTCTTC.

This clonotype was recorded many times. The genes are TRBV6-5 and TRBJ2-1; a possible D gene is TRBD2 (5 bases). CDR1 and CDR2 (germline): MNHEY, SVGAGI. V was pared by 0 bases and J by 7 bases, with 13 bases between. The CDR3 spans 15 residues. The CDR3 sequence: CASSYSTGISNEQFF. The CDR3 region has the DNA TGTGCCAGCAGTTACTCGACCGGGATAAGTAATGAGCAGTTCTTC.

V gene TRBV7-2 combines with J gene TRBJ1-3; a weak D match, TRBD1 (6 bases). The V gene's germline CDR1 is SGHTA and CDR2 FQGNSA. This CDR3 is built from 13 residues. The V and J ends lost 5 bases and 5 bases respectively, with 10 bases between them. CDR3 coding DNA: TGTGCCAGCAGCCGGGGGGCCAGAAACACCATATATTTT. It is translated as CASSRGARNTIYF. Together with reference TRBV7-2 and TRBJ1-3, the CDR3 gives the full variable domain: GAGVSQSPSNKVTEKGKDVELRCDPISGHTALYWYRQSLGQGLEFLIYFQGNSAPDKSGLPSDRFSAERTGGSVSTLTIQRTQQEDSAVYLCASSRGARNTIYFGEGSWLTVV.

There are many counts of this clonotype. V is TRBV12-3 or TRBV12-4 and J is TRBJ1-5; 11 bases are a match to TRBD1. Trimming cost V 5 bases and J 0 bases; bases outside gene matches: 6. The CDR3 covers 17 residues. CDR3 protein: CASSADRGLGSNQPQHF. The CDR3, as DNA: TGTGCCAGCAGTGCGGACAGGGGGCTGGGTAGCAATCAGCCCCAGCATTTT.

Ten or more counts support this clonotype. The germline gene is not matched at one end of the junction; a read error may be the cause. V and J are TRBV5-1 and TRBJ2-7; 7 bases are a match to TRBD2. The germline CDR1 and CDR2 sequences are SGHRS and YFSETQ. The CDR3 is 14 amino acids. The CDR3 DNA follows: TGCGCCAGCAGCTGGAGGGAGGGCTCCCACGAGCAGTACTTC. This encodes CASSWREGSHEQYF.

V and J are TRBV29-1 and TRBJ2-3, with 9 bases matching TRBD2. The junction had 18 bases not matched to a gene; V was cut back by 3 bases and J by 2 bases. Germline V gives CDR1 SQVTM, CDR2 ANQGSEA. This CDR3 is built from 19 residues. CDR3 DNA sequence: TGCAGCGTTGAGGGGGATAGCGGGAGTGAACAGGGGTCCACAGATACGCAGTATTTT. It is translated as CSVEGDSGSEQGSTDTQYF.

This clonotype was counted at least ten times. J is TRBJ2-7 and V is TRBV7-8; 10 bases map to TRBD2. V gave up 6 bases and J gave up 5 bases; unmatched junction bases: 19. The length of the CDR3 is 18 residues. In germline, CDR1 is SGHVS, CDR2 FQNEAQ. CDR3 in amino acids: CASRRGERASGRSDEQYF. As DNA, the CDR3 is TGTGCCAGCAGGAGGGGGGAGAGGGCTAGCGGGAGAAGTGACGAGCAGTACTTC. The complete variable domain, with remaining parts taken from reference TRBV7-8 and TRBJ2-7, reads GAGVSQSPRYKVAKRGQDVALRCDPISGHVSLFWYQQALGQGPEFLTYFQNEAQLDKSGLPSDRFFAERPEGSVSTLKIQRTQQEDSAVYLCASRRGERASGRSDEQYFGPGTRLTVT.

The rearrangement joins TRBV6-1 to TRBJ2-1; D might be TRBD1 or TRBD2, each matching 6 bases. This CDR3 spans 15 amino acids. The germline V gene has CDR1 MNHNS and CDR2 SASEGT. The V end lost 5 bases, the J end lost 5 bases, and 16 bases lay between the germline ends. The CDR3 loop is CASSPRRDIHNEQFF. The CDR3 nucleotides are TGTGCCAGCAGTCCTAGGCGGGACATACACAATGAGCAGTTCTTC.

This clonotype was recorded many times. CDR3: CSVDPAGGSEQFF. For the CDR3, the DNA is TGCAGCGTTGATCCAGCGGGAGGTTCTGAGCAGTTCTTC. V usage is TRBV29-1 and J usage is TRBJ2-1; 9 nucleotides align to TRBD2. The J segment lost 9 bases and the V segment lost 3 bases, leaving 6 bases of the junction unmatched. The CDR3 extends over 13 amino acids. Looked up from germline, CDR1 is SQVTM and CDR2 is ANQGSEA.

This clonotype has at least ten counts. Here the CDR3 DNA reads TGTGCCAGCAGCTTAGCGCCCGGGACAGGGGTCGAGCAGTACTTC. Protein product: CASSLAPGTGVEQYF. The chain couples TRBV7-6 to TRBJ2-7; 10 bases fit TRBD1. Germline CDR1 reads SGHVS; CDR2 reads FNYEAQ. J was trimmed by 6 bases and V by 0 bases; bases with no gene match: 5. The CDR3 spans 15 residues. The variable domain in full, completed from reference TRBV7-6 and TRBJ2-7, reads GAGVSQSPRYKVTKRGQDVALRCDPISGHVSLYWYRQALGQGPEFLTYFNYEAQQDKSGLPNDRFSAERPEGSISTLTIQRTEQRDSAMYRCASSLAPGTGVEQYFGPGTRLTVT.

On this clonotype: A much larger clone differs by one base, so this may be a read error. This rearrangement joins TRBV7-7 to TRBJ1-2; TRBD1 might be the D (6 bases). Germline CDR1 reads SSHAT; CDR2 reads FNYEAQ (reference sequence). CDR3 length equals 14 residues. CDR3 in amino acids: CASSQHRVGYGFTF. The CDR3 DNA reads TGTGCCAGCAGCCAGCACAGGGTGGGCTATGGCTTCACCTTC.

This clonotype came up many times. The rearrangement uses TRBV4-1 and TRBJ2-2; D gene unclear. This CDR3 is 14 amino acids long. Trimming removed 4 bases at V and 5 bases at J, with 11 bases between. Germline lookup yields CDR1 MGHRA and CDR2 YSYEKL. In DNA form, the CDR3 reads TGCGCCAGCAGCCCCTCTGTGGGGACCGGGGAGCTGTTTTTT. Translated, it gives CASSPSVGTGELFF.

This clonotype has a count of ten or more. The genes are TRBV29-1 and TRBJ2-2; D is perhaps TRBD1 (5 bases). CDR3 length: 13 amino acids. V dropped 7 bases and J dropped 5 bases, with 14 bases sitting between them. Germline V gene sequence: CDR1 SQVTM, CDR2 ANQGSEA. CDR3 sequence (DNA): TGCAGCGCCCGAGTACAGGTTACCGGGGAGCTGTTTTTT. It specifies CSARVQVTGELFF.

This clonotype has a count of ten or more. This chain connects TRBV4-3 to TRBJ1-1; D possibly corresponds to TRBD1 (6 bases). Germline CDR1 and CDR2: LGHNA and YSLEER. With 1 base removed from V and 8 bases from J, the gap between germline ends came to 14 bases. The CDR3 is made up of 14 amino acids. CDR3 sequence (DNA): TGCGCCAGCAGCCAAGTAAGATTCGGGACAGAAGCTTTCTTT. Its protein is CASSQVRFGTEAFF.

V and J are TRBV5-4 and TRBJ2-1; 11 bases map to TRBD2. The CDR3 has 14 amino acids. The junction had 9 bases not matched to a gene; V was cut back by 4 bases and J by 12 bases. Looked up from germline, CDR1 is SGHNT and CDR2 is YYREEE (reference sequence). The CDR3 DNA follows: TGTGCCAGCAGCCCCGGACTAGCGGGCGATGCGCAGTTCTTC. Translation: CASSPGLAGDAQFF.

This clonotype was detected a few times. The chain uses TRBV7-9 and TRBJ2-7, with D possibly TRBD2 on 5 matching bases. The CDR3 is made up of 13 amino acids. V was cut by 8 bases and J by 2 bases, with 13 bases left in between. Looked up from germline, CDR1 is SEHNR and CDR2 is FQNEAQ (reference sequence). The CDR3 reads CASGERVTYEQYF. The CDR3 DNA sequence: TGTGCCAGCGGGGAGAGGGTGACCTACGAGCAGTACTTC.

For this clonotype: Given a much more abundant clone one base away, this may be a read error. The rearrangement uses TRBV4-3 and TRBJ2-1; the D gene is possibly TRBD2 (6 bases). This CDR3 is built from 16 residues. V lost 1 base and J lost 8, with 18 bases in between. Germline values: CDR1 LGHNA, CDR2 YSLEER. The CDR3 bases are TGCGCCAGCAGCCAAGGGGGAGTCCCTGGAGGGGATGAGCAGTTCTTC. This sequence encodes CASSQGGVPGGDEQFF.

The table lists this clonotype with many counts. The CDR3 nucleotides are TGCAGCGTTGCAGGGGCCCGGTGGGAGCCCCAGCATTTT. This sequence encodes CSVAGARWEPQHF. The chain combines TRBV29-1 with TRBJ1-5, with a weak D call TRBD1 (6 bases). Trimming left V 4 bases short and J 8 bases short, with 15 bases between. The CDR3 is 13 amino acids. Germline CDR1 reads SQVTM; CDR2 reads ANQGSEA.

The CDR3 bases are TGTGCCAGCAGGGCCAGGGGCCAAGAGACCCAGTACTTC. Its protein is CASRARGQETQYF. The V and J genes are TRBV5-4 and TRBJ2-5; a possible D gene is TRBD1 (6 bases). The V end lost 5 bases, the J end lost 1 base, and 9 bases lay between the germline ends. CDR3 length: 13 residues. Germline V gene sequence: CDR1 SGHNT, CDR2 YYREEE (reference sequence). Complete variable domain (other parts from reference TRBV5-4 and TRBJ2-5): ETGVTQSPTHLIKTRGQQVTLRCSSQSGHNTVSWYQQALGQGPQFIFQYYREEENGRGNFPPRFSGLQFPNYSSELNVNALELDDSALYLCASRARGQETQYFGPGTRLLVL.

This clonotype was recorded many times. The chain combines TRBV3-1 with TRBJ2-4, with TRBD1 identical over 10 bases. The ends lost 7 bases at V and 7 bases at J; junction bases unmatched: 4. The CDR3 spans 13 residues. In germline, CDR1 is LGHDT, CDR2 YNNKEL (reference sequence). The CDR3 DNA follows: TGTGCCAGCACCCGGGGACAGGGGAACATTCAGTACTTC. It is translated as CASTRGQGNIQYF.

This clonotype was recorded at least ten times. The gene calls are TRBV7-3 and TRBJ2-7; D possibly corresponds to TRBD2 (5 bases). The V gene's germline CDR1 is SGHTA and CDR2 FQGTGA. This CDR3 spans 13 amino acids. Trimming shortened V by 2 bases and J by 6 bases, and 11 bases separated the two germline ends. This CDR3 reads CASSLDGRGEQYF. CDR3 DNA: TGTGCCAGCAGCTTAGATGGGAGAGGCGAGCAGTACTTC. Full variable domain (missing parts from reference TRBV7-3 and TRBJ2-7): GAGVSQTPSNKVTEKGKYVELRCDPISGHTALYWYRQSLGQGPEFLIYFQGTGAADDSGLPNDRFFAVRPEGSVSTLKIQRTERGDSAVYLCASSLDGRGEQYFGPGTRLTVT.

This clonotype has at least ten counts. This rearrangement joins TRBV18 to TRBJ2-7; 7 bases are shared with TRBD2. Germline loops: CDR1 KGHSH, CDR2 LQKENI. The CDR3 extends over 14 amino acids. V was pared by 2 bases and J by 2 bases, with 3 bases of the junction left unmatched. The DNA for the CDR3 is TGTGCCAGCTCACCATCCGGGACTACCTACGAGCAGTACTTC. This codes for CASSPSGTTYEQYF.

This clonotype was seen repeatedly, ten times or more. V and J are TRBV3-1 and TRBJ2-5; D possibly matches TRBD1 or TRBD2 (6 bases each). The CDR3 has 14 amino acids. From germline, CDR1 is LGHDT and CDR2 YNNKEL (reference sequence). V was cut by 3 bases and J by 4 bases, with 12 bases left in between. The CDR3 sequence is CASSQLQGGETQYF. The CDR3 DNA reads TGTGCCAGCAGCCAGCTACAGGGAGGAGAGACCCAGTACTTC.

This clonotype has at least ten counts. The chain combines TRBV7-2 with TRBJ2-6; no definite D call. CDR3 length: 14 residues. CDR1 and CDR2 (germline): SGHTA, FQGNSA. The V gene lost 0 bases and the J gene lost 3 bases, with 3 bases spanning the gap. As DNA, the CDR3 is TGTGCCAGCAGCTTAGCAGGTGGGGCCAACGTCCTGACTTTC. Translation gives CASSLAGGANVLTF.